This T cell receptor beta chain was recorded in a study of blood T cell repertoires in COVID-19. The overall study: Sources were T cells, B-cell-depleted T cells, or PBMCs; the material itself was cDNA or gDNA.

Authors' processing steps: Reference gene primer amplification gave nucleated cell count estimates. TCRdb keeps only in-frame clones here, not all; method: immunoSEQ multiplex PCR. V and J calls and clone size come straight from that table; D and trimming were deduced from the DNA. The sample shows about 270,000 clones, more than 80% of them seen only once. This CDR3 is built from 14 residues. Trimming at V came to 6 bases and at J to 1 base, leaving 3 bases not matched to a gene. Per the germline V gene, CDR1 is SGHTS and CDR2 is YDEGEE. The V call is TRBV5-8, the J call TRBJ2-5; 10 nucleotides align to TRBD2. Input material: PBMCs or T cells enriched from blood (not recorded which). This clonotype was sampled from a woman in her late teens or twenties who had recovered from COVID-19. The DNA for the CDR3 is TGTGCCAGCAAGCGGGGGGGCCTCCAAGAGACCCAGTACTTC. Protein: CASKRGGLQETQYF.